The rows below give T cell receptor beta chains drawn from one sample of a study of memory CD4+ T cells and cytomegalovirus serostatus. Some clones are missing from TCRdb's copy, which holds only in-frame ones; the method was immunoSEQ multiplex PCR. Altogether around 61,000 clones are present, over 80% being singletons, with the ten largest covering over 0.35%. The sequenced material came from memory CD4+ T cells from blood. Every receptor here comes from an adult in good health and CMV-seronegative. The CDR3 runs from the conserved cysteine through the conserved F or W. A D gene is named only where the DNA matches it firmly. The size field is filled for only some rows; it gives once, few, many or a size class.

D gene	J gene	V gene	clone size	CDR3 protein	CDR3 DNA
NA	TRBJ1-1	TRBV27	NA	CASSLQGTLNTEAFF	TGTGCCAGCAGTCTCCAGGGGACCCTGAACACTGAAGCTTTCTTT
TRBD1	TRBJ2-5	TRBV6-5	NA	CASSPGTGGGTQYF	TGTGCCAGCAGTCCCGGGACAGGAGGGGGGACCCAGTACTTC
NA	TRBJ2-7	TRBV19	once	CASSIDLLRAAGDEQYF	TGTGCCAGTAGTATAGATCTTCTCCGGGCCGCAGGGGACGAGCAGTACTTC
TRBD1	TRBJ2-3	TRBV5-4	NA	CASRRTGGEDTQYF	TGTGCCAGCAGGAGGACAGGGGGTGAGGATACGCAGTATTTT
NA	TRBJ2-7	TRBV5-6	NA	CASSFGPAFSYEQYF	TGTGCCAGCAGCTTCGGGCCTGCGTTCTCCTACGAGCAGTACTTC
NA	TRBJ1-3	TRBV7-9	few	CASSLARSRLSGNTIYF	TGTGCCAGCAGCTTAGCCAGGTCTAGGCTCTCTGGAAACACCATATATTTT
NA	TRBJ2-5	TRBV5-5	NA	CASSWEEQLTQYF	TGTGCCAGCAGCTGGGAGGAACAGCTGACCCAGTACTTC
TRBD2	TRBJ2-3	TRBV7-2	NA	CASSPSGARDTQYF	TGTGCCAGCAGCCCTAGCGGGGCCAGAGATACGCAGTATTTT
NA	TRBJ2-1	TRBV10-3	NA	CAVGAGAADNEQFF	TGTGCCGTGGGGGCGGGGGCTGCGGATAATGAGCAGTTCTTC
NA	TRBJ1-2	TRBV11-1	NA	CASSLGTGGGYGYTF	TGTGCCAGCAGCTTGGGCACCGGAGGGGGCTATGGCTACACCTTC
NA	TRBJ2-1	TRBV11-2	NA	CASSLRSSVNEQFF	TGTGCCAGCAGCTTACGGTCTAGCGTAAATGAGCAGTTCTTC
NA	TRBJ1-2	TRBV28	few	CASSVTSDGYTF	TGTGCCAGCAGTGTCACTTCGGATGGCTACACCTTC
TRBD1	TRBJ1-2	TRBV10-3	NA	CAITQDREVGGYTF	TGTGCCATCACCCAGGACAGGGAAGTTGGCGGCTACACCTTC
NA	TRBJ1-2	TRBV4-2	NA	CASSLEVEMENTF	TGTGCCAGCAGCTTAGAAGTGGAGATGGAAAACACCTTC
NA	TRBJ2-3	TRBV4-3	NA	CASSQGTTYPTDTQYF	TGCGCCAGCAGTCAGGGGACAACTTACCCCACAGATACGCAGTATTTT
TRBD1	TRBJ1-3	TRBV6-5	NA	CASSSTGGSGNTIYF	TGTGCCAGCAGTTCTACAGGGGGATCTGGAAACACCATATATTTT
NA	TRBJ1-2	TRBV4-3	NA	CASSPQVGPGNGGYTF	TGCGCCAGCAGCCCGCAGGTAGGCCCAGGTAACGGAGGCTACACCTTC
TRBD1	TRBJ1-2	TRBV5-8	NA	CASSRTGLTNYGYTF	TGTGCCAGCAGCCGGACAGGGCTCACTAACTATGGCTACACCTTC
NA	TRBJ1-4	TRBV9	NA	CASSSYWGRDEKLFF	TGTGCCAGCAGCTCGTATTGGGGGCGAGATGAAAAACTGTTTTTT
TRBD1	TRBJ2-3	TRBV2	NA	CASSEEGTGLDTQYF	TGTGCCAGCAGTGAAGAAGGGACAGGGTTAGATACGCAGTATTTT
NA	TRBJ1-1	TRBV19	NA	CASSHSRAGGNTEAFF	TGTGCCAGTAGCCACAGTCGGGCGGGGGGGAACACTGAAGCTTTCTTT
NA	TRBJ1-6	TRBV11-2	NA	CASSHIRGARGGSPLHF	TGTGCCAGCAGCCATATTAGGGGGGCCAGGGGAGGCTCACCCCTCCACTTT
NA	TRBJ1-2	TRBV7-9	NA	CASSLGSRVYGYTF	TGTGCCAGCAGCTTGGGGTCCAGGGTGTATGGCTACACCTTC
TRBD1	TRBJ1-4	TRBV4-1	NA	CASSPGQGRGNEKLFF	TGCGCCAGCAGCCCCGGACAGGGAAGGGGTAATGAAAAACTGTTTTTT
NA	TRBJ1-2	TRBV5-4	NA	CASRDMDAYGYTF	TGTGCCAGCCGAGACATGGATGCGTATGGCTACACCTTC
TRBD1	TRBJ1-1	TRBV5-4	NA	CASSLAGQGKRNTEAFF	TGTGCCAGCAGCTTGGCAGGACAGGGAAAACGAAACACTGAAGCTTTCTTT
NA	TRBJ2-2	TRBV4-1	NA	CASSPHSRTFTGELFF	TGCGCCAGCAGCCCCCATAGTAGGACTTTCACCGGGGAGCTGTTTTTT
TRBD1	TRBJ1-4	TRBV5-4	NA	CASSLGWDREKLFF	TGTGCCAGCAGCTTGGGGTGGGACAGAGAAAAACTGTTTTTT
NA	TRBJ1-6	TRBV4-2	NA	CASSQADTRGNSPLHF	TGTGCCAGCAGCCAGGCCGACACCCGAGGAAATTCACCCCTCCACTTT
TRBD1	TRBJ2-5	TRBV5-4	NA	CASSPRTGQETQYF	TGTGCCAGCAGCCCGCGGACAGGGCAAGAGACCCAGTACTTC
NA	TRBJ2-7	TRBV19	NA	CASSKQGPYEQYF	TGTGCCAGTAGTAAGCAGGGGCCCTACGAGCAGTACTTC
NA	TRBJ2-2	TRBV19	NA	CASKGLIGTAGELFF	TGTGCCAGTAAGGGCCTGATTGGGACCGCTGGGGAGCTGTTTTTT
NA	TRBJ1-5	TRBV7-2	NA	CASSLEGATQPQHF	TGTGCCAGCAGCTTAGAAGGGGCGACCCAGCCCCAGCATTTT
NA	TRBJ1-4	TRBV28	NA	CASSSPTEKLFF	TGTGCCAGCAGTTCCCCAACTGAAAAACTGTTTTTT
TRBD1	TRBJ2-3	TRBV6-1	NA	CASSTGGADTQYF	TGTGCCAGCAGTACAGGGGGTGCAGATACGCAGTATTTT
TRBD1	TRBJ1-2	TRBV6-6	NA	CASRGGRDRGPGYTF	TGTGCCAGCAGGGGAGGTCGAGACAGGGGGCCTGGCTACACCTTC
NA	TRBJ1-2	TRBV29-1	NA	CSVGRGVSGYTF	TGCAGCGTTGGCCGGGGGGTGAGTGGCTACACCTTC
TRBD1	TRBJ2-1	TRBV6-5	NA	CASSYAHDRGEQFF	TGTGCCAGCAGTTACGCTCACGACAGGGGCGAGCAGTTCTTC
NA	TRBJ2-7	TRBV6-1	NA	CASITPGLGLYEQYF	TGTGCCAGCATCACACCGGGCCTAGGCCTTTACGAGCAGTACTTC
TRBD1	TRBJ2-4	TRBV5-6	NA	CASSLDLDRGNIQYF	TGTGCCAGCAGCTTGGATCTGGACAGGGGAAACATTCAGTACTTC
NA	TRBJ1-4	TRBV12-5	NA	CARPPGTANEKLFF	TGTGCTAGACCGCCGGGGACGGCTAATGAAAAACTGTTTTTT
NA	TRBJ2-7	TRBV28	few	CASSLSGRTYEQYF	TGTGCCAGCAGTTTAAGTGGCAGAACCTACGAGCAGTACTTC
TRBD1	TRBJ2-7	TRBV2	NA	CASSGTGGEQYF	TGTGCCAGCAGTGGGACAGGGGGAGAGCAGTACTTC
NA	TRBJ1-4	TRBV7-2	NA	CASSLGGAGEKLFF	TGTGCCAGCAGCTTAGGGGGGGCAGGTGAAAAACTGTTTTTT
TRBD1	TRBJ2-5	TRBV5-4	NA	CASSSGTGGETQYF	TGTGCCAGCAGCTCCGGGACAGGGGGAGAGACCCAGTACTTC
NA	TRBJ1-1	TRBV5-4	few	CASTLLGLNTEAFF	TGTGCCAGCACCCTTCTAGGGTTGAACACTGAAGCTTTCTTT
NA	TRBJ2-2	TRBV27	NA	CASSLGRTGELFF	TGTGCCAGCAGTCTAGGTCGAACCGGGGAGCTGTTTTTT
NA	TRBJ1-1	TRBV11-2	NA	CASSTGLQGEAFF	TGTGCCAGCAGCACAGGATTACAGGGTGAAGCTTTCTTT
NA	TRBJ2-2	TRBV11-2	NA	CASSFRGAPNTGELFF	TGTGCCAGCAGCTTCAGGGGGGCCCCGAACACCGGGGAGCTGTTTTTT
NA	TRBJ1-5	TRBV6-5	NA	CASSSQGNQPQHF	TGTGCCAGCAGTTCTCAAGGGAATCAGCCCCAGCATTTT
TRBD1	TRBJ2-7	TRBV7-7	NA	CASSPGTGTYEQYF	TGTGCTAGCAGCCCCGGGACAGGTACCTACGAGCAGTACTTC
NA	TRBJ1-4	TRBV10-3	NA	CAIRHDTTNEKLFF	TGTGCCATCAGGCATGACACAACTAATGAAAAACTGTTTTTT
NA	TRBJ1-1	TRBV7-3	NA	CASSVNRDTEAFF	TGTGCCAGCAGCGTGAACAGGGACACTGAAGCTTTCTTT
TRBD1	TRBJ1-2	TRBV27	NA	CASLDRVGGYTF	TGTGCCAGCCTGGACAGGGTGGGAGGCTACACCTTC
TRBD2	TRBJ2-3	TRBV5-1	NA	CASSGGDQWTSDTQYF	TGCGCCAGCAGCGGGGGGGACCAGTGGACTAGCGATACGCAGTATTTT
TRBD1	TRBJ1-4	TRBV5-6	NA	CASSRDLGQGFLFF	TGTGCCAGCAGCCGCGACTTAGGACAGGGTTTCCTGTTTTTT